The 5 T cell receptor beta chains below all came from one sample that was sequenced in a study of T cell responses to AZD1222 COVID-19 vaccine. Produced via immunoSEQ multiplex PCR; TCRdb's table is partial and in-frame only. This sample has fewer than 200,000 clones, with 70% to 90% found just once. The sequencing used peripheral blood, collected on day 0 of AZD1222 vaccination. Every receptor here comes from an adult in good health.

The chain couples TRBV7-9 to TRBJ2-5, with D perhaps matching TRBD1 (6 bases). Germline loops: CDR1 SEHNR, CDR2 FQNEAQ (reference sequence). The CDR3 has 16 amino acids. Trimming left V 2 bases short and J 2 bases short, with 15 bases between. In nucleotides, the CDR3 is TGTGCCAGCAGCTTATTAGGGTACAGGGAGCAAGAGACCCAGTACTTC. This codes for CASSLLGYREQETQYF.

In its sample, this clone was seen a few times. The chain joins TRBV6-1 to TRBJ2-7; maybe TRBD2 (6 bases). V was clipped by 3 bases and J by 2 bases, with 11 bases between them. Germline V gene data show CDR1 as MNHNS and CDR2 as SASEGT. This CDR3 region has 14 residues. The CDR3 spells CASSEGGFPYEQYF. The CDR3 nucleotides read TGTGCCAGCAGTGAGGGGGGTTTTCCCTACGAGCAGTACTTC.

The V gene is TRBV5-1, the J gene TRBJ2-3, with a tentative D call TRBD2 (5 bases). Germline lookup yields CDR1 SGHRS and CDR2 YFSETQ. This CDR3 contains 16 residues. V lost 0 bases and J lost 0, with 11 bases in between. The CDR3 sequence is CASSLAGKGSTDTQYF. The CDR3 nucleotides read TGCGCCAGCAGCTTGGCCGGGAAGGGAAGCACAGATACGCAGTATTTT. The full variable domain, with the rest looked up from reference TRBV5-1 and TRBJ2-3, is KAGVTQTPRYLIKTRGQQVTLSCSPISGHRSVSWYQQTPGQGLQFLFEYFSETQRNKGNFPGRFSGRQFSNSRSEMNVSTLELGDSALYLCASSLAGKGSTDTQYFGPGTRLTVL.

CDR3 DNA sequence: TGTGCCAGCAGCTTAGATGGCAGGGGGAACACTGAAGCTTTCTTT. Protein sequence: CASSLDGRGNTEAFF. V gene TRBV7-8 combines with J gene TRBJ1-1; D is possibly TRBD1 (6 bases). The CDR3 has 15 residues. The germline V gene has CDR1 SGHVS and CDR2 FQNEAQ. Deletions cut 1 base from V and 1 base from J, with 10 bases between. The full variable domain, completed using reference TRBV7-8 and TRBJ1-1, is GAGVSQSPRYKVAKRGQDVALRCDPISGHVSLFWYQQALGQGPEFLTYFQNEAQLDKSGLPSDRFFAERPEGSVSTLKIQRTQQEDSAVYLCASSLDGRGNTEAFFGQGTRLTVV.

This chain connects TRBV19 to TRBJ2-7; 7 bases are shared with TRBD2. J lost 4 bases, V lost 6 bases, and 6 bases had no gene match. The V gene's germline CDR1 is LNHDA and CDR2 SQIVND (reference sequence). The CDR3 extends over 13 amino acids. The CDR3 DNA is TGTGCCAGTAGCGCCGGGGGGAGTTACGAGCAGTACTTC. Protein: CASSAGGSYEQYF.